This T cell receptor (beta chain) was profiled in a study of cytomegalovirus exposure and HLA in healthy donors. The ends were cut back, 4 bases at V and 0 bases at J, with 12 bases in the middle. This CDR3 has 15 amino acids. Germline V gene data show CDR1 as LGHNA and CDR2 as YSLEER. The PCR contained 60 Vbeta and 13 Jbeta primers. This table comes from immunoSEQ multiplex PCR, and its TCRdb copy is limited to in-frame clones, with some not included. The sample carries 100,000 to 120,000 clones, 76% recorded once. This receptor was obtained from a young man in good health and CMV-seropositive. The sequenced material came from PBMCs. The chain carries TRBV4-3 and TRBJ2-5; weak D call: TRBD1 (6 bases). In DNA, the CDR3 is TGCGCCAGCAGCCCCACCCAGGGGAACCAAGAGACCCAGTACTTC. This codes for CASSPTQGNQETQYF.